This T cell receptor beta chain was obtained from a study of blood T cells in healthy people across ages. Germline CDR1 is SGHRS and CDR2 is YFSETQ. The CDR3 spans 15 residues. Through a sample-barcoded 5' primer and a J-beta primer mix, a second PCR was run for roughly 6 to 11 cycles. Via MiXCR, TCRdb re-called the 5' RACE reads, giving one row per CDR3 protein. The sample holds 700,000 or so distinct CDR3 sequences, roughly 43% seen once. A few counts support this clonotype. The rearrangement joins TRBV5-1 to TRBJ2-1; the D gene is possibly TRBD2 (6 bases). The J call may be faulty, since TRBJ2-7 better matches the DNA end. This TCR came from a man older than 75 in good health. The sequencing input was blood. CDR3 amino acids: CASSLDGTLYNEQYF. CDR3 bases: TGCGCCAGCAGCTTGGACGGGACTCTCTACAATGAGCAGTACTTC.